These 2 T cell receptor beta chains share one sample of origin, sequenced in a study of OX40 agonist ivuxolimab in advanced cancers. Measured with immunoSEQ multiplex PCR; TCRdb has only the in-frame clones, and not every one. The data show roughly 76,000 clones, with more than 75% seen just once and under 3% held by the top ten. The sample here was CD4+ or CD8+ T cells sorted from blood, taken in a trial of the OX40 agonist ivuxolimab. These receptor sequences come from an adult with an advanced solid tumor such as melanoma, head and neck, liver or kidney cancer.

This chain uses TRBV19 with TRBJ1-5; TRBD1 matches 12 bases. Germline V gives CDR1 LNHDA, CDR2 SQIVND (reference sequence). The CDR3 is 18 residues long. Losses at the gene ends were 3 bases for V and 2 bases for J; bases not matched to a gene: 8. The CDR3 DNA sequence: TGTGCCAGTAGTATTTTTGCGGGACAGGGGGCTCGCAATCAGCCCCAGCATTTT. Its protein product is CASSIFAGQGARNQPQHF.

The chain employs TRBV11-2 and TRBJ2-3; the D call may be TRBD1 or TRBD2 (6 bases each). This CDR3 is built from 15 residues. CDR1 is SGHAT, CDR2 FQNNGV, per germline. The germline V and J ends were trimmed by 5 bases and 0 bases, with 12 bases remaining between them. The DNA of the CDR3 is TGTGCCAGCAGCCTGGGGGGCAGGAGCACAGATACGCAGTATTTT. It specifies CASSLGGRSTDTQYF.